These 7 T cell receptor beta chains were all obtained from the same sample, sequenced in a study of OX40 agonist ivuxolimab in advanced cancers. Assay used: immunoSEQ multiplex PCR; TCRdb lists only in-frame clones, some missing. The sample has fewer than 80,000 clones, approximately 83% seen once. The source material was CD4+ or CD8+ T cells sorted from blood, sampled in a trial of the OX40 agonist ivuxolimab. The receptors come from an adult with an advanced solid tumor such as melanoma, head and neck, liver or kidney cancer.

The V and J genes are TRBV14 and TRBJ2-3; no firm D call. The V end was cut by 3 bases, the J end by 5 bases, with 3 bases between. This CDR3 comprises 11 residues. Germline assignment: CDR1 SGHDN and CDR2 FVKESK. CDR3 loop: CASSHGDTQYF. CDR3 DNA sequence: TGTGCCAGCAGCCATGGAGATACGCAGTATTTT.

This clone was seen only once. Written as DNA, the CDR3 is TGTGCCAGCTCATTTAAATCGGCGGACTCTGGAAACACCATATATTTT. It translates to CASSFKSADSGNTIYF. The chain recombines TRBV18 with TRBJ1-3, with no clear D. From germline, CDR1 is KGHSH and CDR2 LQKENI. V was pared by 5 bases and J by 0 bases, with 14 bases between. This CDR3 is 16 amino acids long.

The genes are TRBV18 and TRBJ1-1; the D is unclear. There are 14 residues in the CDR3. The V end was cut by 2 bases, the J end by 0 bases, with 7 bases between. From germline, CDR1 is KGHSH and CDR2 LQKENI. CDR3 sequence (DNA): TGTGCCAGCTCACCAGTGGCAATGAACACTGAAGCTTTCTTT. It yields the protein CASSPVAMNTEAFF.

There are a few counts of this clone. V and J are TRBV7-9 and TRBJ1-3; D is uncertain. With 6 bases removed from V and 4 bases from J, the gap between germline ends came to 13 bases. CDR1 is SEHNR, CDR2 FQNEAQ, per germline (reference sequence). The CDR3 is 14 residues long. The CDR3: CASRTPGYGNTIYF. The CDR3 region has the DNA TGTGCCAGCAGGACCCCGGGTTACGGAAACACCATATATTTT.

J is TRBJ1-2 and V is TRBV6-5; 7 bases fit TRBD1. This CDR3 comprises 14 residues. CDR1 and CDR2 from the germline V gene are MNHEY and SVGAGI. Trimming took 6 bases from V and 4 from J; bases not matched to a gene: 8. Here the CDR3 reads CASSPDRKGYGYTF. CDR3 in DNA: TGTGCCAGCAGCCCGGACAGGAAGGGCTATGGCTACACCTTC.

The rearrangement links TRBV11-1 to TRBJ2-4; 9 nucleotides line up with TRBD2. The ends lost 1 base at V and 3 bases at J; junction bases unmatched: 4. The CDR3 has 16 amino acids. CDR1 is SGHAT and CDR2 is FQDESV in the germline V gene (reference sequence). In DNA, the CDR3 is TGTGCCAGCAGCTTAGAATCGCGGGGGGGCAAAAACATTCAGTACTTC. Translated: CASSLESRGGKNIQYF. Combining the CDR3 with reference TRBV11-1 and TRBJ2-4 gives the whole variable domain EAEVAQSPRYKITEKSQAVAFWCDPISGHATLYWYRQILGQGPELLVQFQDESVVDDSQLPKDRFSAERLKGVDSTLKIQPAELGDSAMYLCASSLESRGGKNIQYFGAGTRLSVL.

The chain couples TRBV10-1 to TRBJ2-3, with unresolved D. The germline V gene has CDR1 WNHNN and CDR2 SYGVQD (reference sequence). This CDR3 comprises 14 residues. The V and J ends lost 0 bases and 5 bases respectively, with 9 bases between them. CDR3 amino acids: CASSESFVGDTQYF. CDR3 nucleotide sequence: TGCGCCAGCAGTGAGTCCTTCGTCGGAGATACGCAGTATTTT.